This T cell receptor (beta chain) was obtained from a study of human T cells and chemical hapten exposure (dated by TCRdb to the early 2020s). General notes on the study: For sensitization, 2% DPC in acetone was applied to a 2 cm by 2 cm area of upper inner arm skin. The mostly female patient cohort included alopecia areata with under or over 50% scalp involvement, alopecia totalis and alopecia universalis. Patch testing was done on the upper back using Finn chambers containing 0.01% DPC, and results were scored after 6 days according to International Contact Dermatitis Research Group standards. For TCR sequencing, blood came from about 29 alopecia patients at anywhere from one to four time points (pre-sensitization, 2, 6 and 24 weeks). Blood samples were taken from patients before sensitization (week 0) and at 2, 6 and about 24 weeks after DPC sensitization. Libraries were combined into a pool for sequencing, and differences in TCR yield between samples came mainly from small differences in library volumes within the pool. The study tracked peripheral blood TCR repertoire changes in vivo during primary and secondary sensitization to the hapten diphenylcyclopropenone (DPC) in alopecia patients. Weekly therapeutic DPC doses were additionally applied to the scalp of patients throughout the roughly 24-week study period. What the study reported, not specific to this receptor: After repeated subsampling, the strength of the expansion versus patch-test correlation and the threshold at which it became significant changed. DPC sensitization did not change the number of TCRs with a frequency above 1 in 1000, and there was no evidence of changes in global repertoire structure. Because every patient had alopecia, a presumed autoimmune disease, the patients' immune response might differ from that of healthy individuals. Patch test score was positively correlated with the number of PT1 expanded TCRs, with significance at thresholds 8, 16 and 32 but not at 4. Expanded TCRs formed significantly more large CDR3 similarity clusters than pre-sensitization or healthy control sets, consistent with antigen-driven responses.

In this sample, this clonotype turned up many times. No antigen is known for it. Per-base qualities were not stored, and no clone one base away is much larger. Read against the paper, the sample's time point label means: patch test 1, 2 weeks after DPC sensitization. The treatment or condition label corresponds to: therapeutic diphenylcyclopropenone sensitization with weekly scalp DPC. At each patch-test visit, blood was drawn before the patch test was applied. Patients were considered eligible if aged 18 to 70, diagnosed with alopecia and deemed suitable for DPC therapy, and patients were excluded if pregnant. Total RNA was extracted from unfractionated whole blood that had been collected in Tempus Blood RNA tubes. The method was RACE. The sample was run on a NextSeq 500. During library preparation, unique molecular identifiers were attached to individual cDNA molecules so that TCRs could be counted in a quantitative, reproducible way. From each blood RNA sample, both TCR alpha and TCR beta chains were sequenced. The source study handled its data this way. The median number of TCRs per sample was approximately 98,000, ranging from 23,224 to 690,600. V, J and CDR3 annotation of the TCR reads was performed with the Decombinator software suite. For the PS versus PT1 abundance plots, all samples were subsampled to the same number of TCRs (28,000). TCRs were defined as expanded if absent before sensitization and observed at least eight times at the 2-week time point. TCRdb trimmed the raw reads at Q25, called clones with MiXCR and kept productive beta chains. Rows matching on CDR3 protein sequence are summarized as one entry with the most common DNA and genes. Here the V and J calls rest on TCRdb's processing, not on the authors' analysis. The sample table shows 300,000 to 450,000 distinct CDR3 sequences, and approximately 5.1% are seen once. The ten largest clonotypes hold approximately 2.1% of the sample.

The TCR was taken from a woman in her 50s with alopecia areata. Some clones in this sample may be carry-over from other donors' samples. The material sequenced was whole blood, taken in connection with sensitization to the hapten diphenylcyclopropenone (DPC).

The CDR3 protein is CSARDIRREYGNIQYF. The DNA is TGCAGTGCTAGAGATATTCGGCGGGAGTACGGAAACATTCAGTACTTC. The rearrangement combines TRBV20-1 with TRBJ2-4; 7 of the junction bases match TRBD2. Its CDR3 holds 16 amino acids, cysteine through phenylalanine. The DNA shown is the 48-base CDR3, in frame from base 1. Germline trimming amounts to 0 bases on V and 6 bases on J, with 11 as the count of junction bases outside the gene matches. The CDR1 and CDR2 encoded by the germline V gene (reference sequence) are DFQATT and SNEGSKA.